Below, 31 T cell receptor delta chains from the same sample are listed, as sequenced in a study of gamma-delta chains in newborns, infants, children. TCRdb processed the reads again with the CATT caller. The sample has fewer than 8,000 delta-chain clones; 0.66% are singletons. The sample taken for sequencing was blood. Receptors were obtained from a child who was a newborn, infant or young child, either healthy, febrile or measles-vaccinated (not recorded which).

This clone appeared a few times. TCRdb attributes to this sequence the protein of a much larger clone, which differs from the DNA translation at residue 7; a read error is likely, and the protein displayed is translated from the DNA. This chain uses TRDV2 with TRDJ3, with D hard to call. Germline V gene data show CDR1 as GEAIGNYY and CDR2 as EKD. The CDR3 is 18 amino acids. V shed 2 bases and J shed 0 bases, with 13 bases lying between them. For the CDR3, the DNA is TGTGCCTGTGACAGAGTGAGTCGGAACTCCTGGGACACCCGACAGATGTTTTTC. Translation gives CACDRVSRNSWDTRQMFF.

By share, this clone ranks as medium-sized. The sample carries other DNA sequences with the same CDR3. This rearrangement joins TRDV2 to TRDJ1; 12 bases agree with TRDD3. V was clipped by 3 bases and J by 10 bases; unmatched bases: 14. CDR1 is GEAIGNYY and CDR2 is EKD in the germline V gene. CDR3 length: 16 residues. CDR3 residues: CACDSVILGDTMRLIF. The DNA of the CDR3 is TGTGCCTGTGACTCCGTGATACTGGGGGATACTATGAGACTCATCTTT.

By its share, this clone is medium-sized. This chain joins TRDV2 and TRDJ3, with 9 nucleotides matching TRDD3. The junction had 10 bases not matched to a gene; V was cut back by 0 bases and J by 5 bases. The germline CDR1 and CDR2 sequences are GEAIGNYY and EKD. This CDR3 region has 19 residues. CDR3: CACDTGNWGYVRDTRQMFF. The DNA for the CDR3 is TGTGCCTGTGACACCGGAAACTGGGGATACGTCCGGGACACCCGACAGATGTTTTTC.

About this clone: The translation of this DNA and the TCRdb protein of a much larger clone differ at residue 8, probably owing to a read error; the protein shown here is translated from the DNA. The chain uses TRDV2 and TRDJ1; D is possibly TRDD3 (5 bases). The CDR3 runs to 14 residues. Germline CDR1 reads GEAIGNYY; CDR2 reads EKD. Trimming removed 3 bases from V and 1 base from J, with 11 bases in between. The DNA for the CDR3 is TGTGCCTGTGACCGGGGGCTGTCCACCGATAAACTCATCTTT. This encodes CACDRGLSTDKLIF.

This clone appeared a few times. TCRdb has a much larger clone's protein, which differs at residue 6 from the translation of this DNA, likely because of a read error; what is shown is the protein translated from the DNA. This same CDR3 is encoded by further DNA sequences in the sample. J is TRDJ3 and V is TRDV2, with TRDD3 as a possible D gene (5 bases). CDR1 and CDR2 from the germline V gene are GEAIGNYY and EKD. V shed 1 base and J shed 0 bases, with 12 bases lying between them. CDR3 size: 18 residues. The DNA for the CDR3 is TGTGCCTGTGACACTAGGGGACCCAGCTCCTGGGACACCCGACAGATGTTTTTC. Protein: CACDTRGPSSWDTRQMFF.

In this sample, this clone is medium-sized. A much larger clone differs by one base, so this may be a read error. The gene calls are TRDV2 and TRDJ2, with 8 bases lining up with TRDD3. V lost 2 bases to trimming and J lost 5 bases; unmatched junction nucleotides: 3. CDR3 length: 14 residues. The germline CDR1 and CDR2 sequences are GEAIGNYY and EKD. The CDR3 bases are TGTGCCTGTGACATACTGGGGGCTACAGCACAACTCTTCTTT. Protein sequence: CACDILGATAQLFF.

A note on this clone: This probably arose from a read error, given a far larger clone one base away. In the same sample, other DNA sequences code for this CDR3. The chain uses TRDV2 and TRDJ2, with 9 nucleotides matching TRDD3. The germline V gene encodes CDR1 GEAIGNYY and CDR2 EKD. The CDR3 runs to 18 residues. V lost 7 bases and J lost 6; bases outside the gene matches: 20. Here the CDR3 reads CACDPVGDIKFSAAQLFF. Here the CDR3 DNA reads TGTGCCTGCGACCCGGTGGGGGATATCAAATTTTCGGCAGCACAACTCTTCTTT.

There are a few counts of this clone. The mismatch at residue 12 between this DNA's translation and the TCRdb protein of a much larger clone likely reflects a read error; the protein shown is translated from the DNA. The CDR3 nucleotides read TGTGCCTGTGACAGTACTGGGGGATACTCCTGGGGCACCCGACAGATGTTTTTC. Translating gives CACDSTGGYSWGTRQMFF. J is TRDJ3 and V is TRDV2; TRDD3 agrees at 12 bases. This CDR3 spans 18 amino acids. CDR1 is GEAIGNYY, CDR2 EKD, per germline.

This clone has more than one count but fewer than ten. This clone may be a read error of a much larger clone one base away. The chain couples TRDV2 to TRDJ1; 8 bases agree with TRDD3. J gave up 4 bases and V 0 bases, and 9 bases lay outside the gene matches. Per germline, CDR1 GEAIGNYY and CDR2 EKD. This CDR3 has 16 amino acids. CDR3 amino acids: CACDTVLGVQVDKLIF. As DNA, the CDR3 is TGTGCCTGTGACACCGTACTGGGGGTTCAGGTCGATAAACTCATCTTT.

Comment on this clone: A much larger clone lies a single base off, so this may be a read error. The chain is built from TRDV2 and TRDJ1; 8 bases align to TRDD3. Germline V gene data show CDR1 as GEAIGNYY and CDR2 as EKD. The CDR3 extends over 15 amino acids. For the CDR3, the DNA is TGTGCCTGTGACAACCTGGGGGACCACACCGATAACCTCATCTTT. Translation: CACDNLGDHTDNLIF.

Comments on this clone: At residue 6, the TCRdb amino acid sequence and the translated nucleotide sequence differ, so the protein here is the DNA translation. CDR3 in DNA: TGTGCCTGTGACACCACCACTGGGGGGTCTCGCTCCTGGGACACCCGACAGATGTTTTTC. This encodes CACDTTTGGSRSWDTRQMFF. The V and J genes are TRDV2 and TRDJ3, with 8 bases that match TRDD3. The CDR3 is made up of 20 amino acids. Germline V lookup: CDR1 GEAIGNYY, CDR2 EKD. V shed 0 bases, J shed 0 bases, and the junction held 9 bases outside the gene matches.

This clone was observed a few times. The protein TCRdb gives is from a much larger clone and does not agree with this DNA's translation at residue 9, likely a read error; the protein shown here comes from the DNA. The chain carries TRDV2 and TRDJ3, with D perhaps matching TRDD3 (6 bases). CDR3 size: 18 residues. Trimming took off 0 bases at V and 0 bases at J, with 11 bases between the two ends. Per the germline V gene, CDR1 is GEAIGNYY and CDR2 is EKD. The CDR3 region is CACDTWGPRSWDTRQMFF. CDR3 nucleotide sequence: TGTGCCTGTGACACCTGGGGGCCCCGCTCCTGGGACACCCGACAGATGTTTTTC.

In this sample, this clone turned up a few times. Possible read error: a much larger clone is one base away. The V call is TRDV2, the J call TRDJ1, with 7 positions matching TRDD3. Germline V gives CDR1 GEAIGNYY, CDR2 EKD. V lost 3 bases to trimming and J lost 0 bases; unmatched junction nucleotides: 6. The CDR3 length is 15 residues. Written as DNA, the CDR3 is TGTGCCTGTGACTCACTGGGGATTTACACCGATAAACTCATCTTT. It translates to CACDSLGIYTDKLIF.

Points on this clone: This may be a read error, as it is one base from a much larger clone. Additional DNA sequences in this sample encode the identical CDR3. The V and J genes are TRDV2 and TRDJ3; D perhaps matches TRDD3 (6 bases). This CDR3 is built from 18 residues. Germline V gene lookup returns CDR1 GEAIGNYY and CDR2 EKD. The DNA for the CDR3 is TGTGCCTGTGACACCGTGGGGGTCCACTCCTGGGACACCCGGCAGATGTTTTTC. Translation gives CACDTVGVHSWDTRQMFF.

As concerns this clone: A much more abundant neighbour one base away suggests this may be a read error. Other DNA sequences in the sample encode the same CDR3. The chain combines TRDV2 with TRDJ2; 8 bases fit TRDD3. The CDR3 sequence is 15 residues long. CDR1 is GEAIGNYY, CDR2 EKD, per germline. CDR3 DNA sequence: TGTGCCTGTGACAAACTGGGGGCTTTGACTGCACAACTCTTCTTT. Its protein product is CACDKLGALTAQLFF.

V and J are TRDV2 and TRDJ3, with a tentative D call TRDD3 (5 bases). V was cut by 0 bases and J by 2 bases, with 10 bases left in between. CDR3 length: 17 residues. Germline V CDR1 and CDR2: GEAIGNYY, EKD. The CDR3 bases are TGTGCCTGTGACACCTGGGGCGGCACCTGGGACACCCGACAGATGTTTTTC. It specifies CACDTWGGTWDTRQMFF.

In the case of this clone: At one end the junction does not follow the germline gene, possibly because of a read error. The genes are TRDV2 and TRDJ3; the match to TRDD3 covers 8 bases. Germline lookup yields CDR1 GEAIGNYY and CDR2 EKD. This CDR3 spans 18 amino acids. CDR3 region: CACDAGGPSSRDTRQMFF. CDR3 bases: TGTGCCTGTGACGCTGGGGGACCCAGCTCCCGGGACACCCGACAGATGTTTTTC.

Relative to its sample, this clone is medium-sized (0.01 to 0.1%). The sample holds other DNA sequences that translate to the same CDR3. The CDR3 region has the DNA TGTGCCTGTGACGTACTGGGGGGTAGCTCCTGGGACACCCGACAGATGTTTTTC. The encoded protein is CACDVLGGSSWDTRQMFF. This chain links TRDV2 with TRDJ3, with TRDD3 matching over 8 bases. Trimming at V came to 3 bases and at J to 0 bases, leaving 6 bases not matched to a gene. This CDR3 has 18 amino acids. CDR1 GEAIGNYY and CDR2 EKD come from the germline V gene.

A few counts support this clone. A clone one base away is much larger, so this may be a read error. Other DNA sequences in this specimen translate into the identical CDR3. CDR3 sequence reads: CACDVLGDTIATDKLIF. The CDR3 DNA is TGTGCCTGTGATGTACTGGGGGATACCATTGCAACCGATAAACTAATCTTT. V and J are TRDV2 and TRDJ1, with 12 positions matching TRDD3. Germline V gene data show CDR1 as GEAIGNYY and CDR2 as EKD. This CDR3 contains 17 residues.

This clone appeared a few times. A read error is likely here: a far larger clone is one base away. The rearrangement uses TRDV2 and TRDJ3; no clear D. V was cut by 0 bases and J by 0 bases, with 2 bases left in between. The CDR3 contains 15 residues. In germline, CDR1 is GEAIGNYY, CDR2 EKD. The CDR3 is CACDTFSWDTRQMFF. The CDR3 bases are TGTGCCTGTGACACCTTCTCCTGGGACACCCGACAGATGTTTTTC.

This clone was observed a few times. With a far larger clone one base away, a read error is the likely cause. Different DNA sequences within this sample yield the same CDR3. The V gene is TRDV2, the J gene TRDJ3; 9 bases are a match to TRDD3. This CDR3 is built from 17 residues. Germline V gene data show CDR1 as GEAIGNYY and CDR2 as EKD. CDR3 protein: CACEYWGSSWDTRQMFF. The CDR3 region has the DNA TGTGCCTGTGAGTACTGGGGGAGCTCCTGGGACACCAGACAGATGTTTTTC.

Judged by abundance, this clone is medium-sized. The chain combines TRDV2 with TRDJ3; TRDD3 aligns across 13 bases. Germline lookup yields CDR1 GEAIGNYY and CDR2 EKD. J gave up 2 bases and V 0 bases, and 3 bases lay outside the gene matches. CDR3 size: 19 residues. The CDR3 DNA reads TGTGCCTGTGACACCGTACTGGGGGATACGGCCTGGGACACCCGACAGATGTTTTTC. This codes for CACDTVLGDTAWDTRQMFF.

This clone was detected a few times. A much bigger clone sits one base away, suggesting this may be a read error. This chain joins TRDV2 and TRDJ3; D not resolved. This CDR3 has 17 residues. CDR1 is GEAIGNYY and CDR2 is EKD in the germline V gene. DNA of the CDR3: TGTGCCTGTGGCACCGTCGGGACTTCCTGGGACACCCGACAGATGTTTTTC. Protein: CACGTVGTSWDTRQMFF.

Notes on this clone: Since a far larger clone is one base different, this is likely a read error. V is TRDV2 and J is TRDJ3; D is ambiguous. V shed 3 bases and J shed 0 bases, with 11 bases lying between them. The CDR3 totals 17 residues. Germline CDR1 and CDR2: GEAIGNYY and EKD. For the CDR3, the DNA is TGTGCCTGTGACTGTACTGAGAGCTCCTGGGACACCCGACAGATGTTTTTC. Encoded protein: CACDCTESSWDTRQMFF.

This clone came up a few times. One base separates it from a far larger clone, so it is likely a read error. The same CDR3 can be traced to other DNA sequences in this sample. The gene calls are TRDV2 and TRDJ3, with 9 bases lining up with TRDD3. The CDR3 has 19 residues. The V segment lost 1 base and the J segment 0 bases; nucleotides outside the gene matches: 6. In germline, CDR1 is GEAIGNYY, CDR2 EKD. The CDR3 DNA reads TGTGCCTGTGACACTGTACTGGGGGAGAGCTCCTGGGACACCCGACAGATGTTTTTC. It is translated as CACDTVLGESSWDTRQMFF.

Only a few counts were recorded for this clone. A read error is likely here: a far larger clone is one base away. This chain connects TRDV2 to TRDJ3; 7 bases agree with TRDD3. CDR1 and CDR2 from the germline V gene are GEAIGNYY and EKD. CDR3 length: 17 residues. The CDR3 here is CACGTAGGSWDTRQMFF. The CDR3 DNA follows: TGTGCCTGTGGCACCGCTGGGGGCTCCTGGGACACCCGACAGATGTTTTTC.

A word on this clone: This DNA's translation and the protein TCRdb lists, from a much larger clone, do not match at residue 3, likely due to a read error; the protein shown is translated from the DNA. The gene calls are TRDV2 and TRDJ1, with 9 bases that match TRDD3. Germline V lookup: CDR1 GEAIGNYY, CDR2 EKD. This CDR3 region has 13 residues. V lost 8 bases and J lost 3; bases outside the gene matches: 6. DNA of the CDR3: TGTGCCTATGAGGGGATACGCGCCGATAAACTCATCTTT. Amino acids: CAYEGIRADKLIF.

This clone came up a few times. TCRdb attributes to this sequence the protein of a much larger clone, which differs from the DNA translation at residue 4; a read error is likely, and the protein displayed is translated from the DNA. V is TRDV2 and J is TRDJ3; 9 positions agree with TRDD3. The CDR3 spans 19 residues. Unmatched junction bases numbered 9, after V lost 4 bases and J lost 0 bases. The V gene's germline CDR1 is GEAIGNYY and CDR2 EKD. CDR3 in DNA: TGTGCCTGTGAAAAACTGGGGGACCGACGCTCCTGGGACACCCGACAGATGTTTTTC. Amino acids: CACEKLGDRRSWDTRQMFF.

This clone was seen more than once but under ten times. A read error is the likely source, as a far larger clone sits one nucleotide away. Other DNA sequences in the same sample also yield this CDR3. In DNA, the CDR3 is TGTGCCTGTGATATACTGGGGGATCGGGATAAGCTCATCTTT. It is translated as CACDILGDRDKLIF. This chain connects TRDV2 to TRDJ1; 10 bases fit TRDD3. Germline CDR1 is GEAIGNYY and CDR2 is EKD. The CDR3 is 14 amino acids.

This clone has just a few counts. A clone one base away is much larger, so this may be a read error. At the DNA level, this CDR3 is encoded by other sequences in the same sample as well. The chain carries TRDV2 and TRDJ3; 13 bases fit TRDD3. CDR1 and CDR2 from the germline V gene are GEAIGNYY and EKD. The CDR3 covers 22 residues. The V gene end was trimmed by 1 base and the J gene end by 0 bases; junction bases not matched to a gene: 11. CDR3 in amino acids: CACDTPPTGGYDRSWDTRQMFF. In nucleotides, the CDR3 is TGTGCCTGTGACACTCCGCCAACTGGGGGATACGACCGCTCCTGGGACACCCGACAGATGTTTTTC.

This clone is judged medium-sized (0.01 to 0.1%). The V gene is TRDV2, the J gene TRDJ3; TRDD3 agrees at 12 bases. The CDR3 is made up of 19 amino acids. V lost 4 bases and J lost 0; bases outside the gene matches: 6. Germline V gives CDR1 GEAIGNYY, CDR2 EKD. The CDR3 protein is CACDHLGDTSSWDTRQMFF. The CDR3 DNA reads TGTGCCTGTGATCATCTGGGGGATACGAGCTCCTGGGACACCCGACAGATGTTTTTC.